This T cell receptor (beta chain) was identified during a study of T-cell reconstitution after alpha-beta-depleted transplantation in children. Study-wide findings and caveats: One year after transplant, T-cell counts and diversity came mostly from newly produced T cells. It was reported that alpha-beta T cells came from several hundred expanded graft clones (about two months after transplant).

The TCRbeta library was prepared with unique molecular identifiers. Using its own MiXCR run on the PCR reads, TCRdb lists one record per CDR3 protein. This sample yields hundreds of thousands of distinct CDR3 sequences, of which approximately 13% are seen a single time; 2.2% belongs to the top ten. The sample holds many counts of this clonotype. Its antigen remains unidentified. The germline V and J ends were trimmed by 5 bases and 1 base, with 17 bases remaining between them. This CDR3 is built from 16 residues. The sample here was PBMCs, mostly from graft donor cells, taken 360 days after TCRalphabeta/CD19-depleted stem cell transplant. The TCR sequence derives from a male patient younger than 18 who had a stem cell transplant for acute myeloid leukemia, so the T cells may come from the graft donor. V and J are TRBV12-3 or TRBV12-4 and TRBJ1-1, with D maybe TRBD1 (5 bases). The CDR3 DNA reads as TGTGCCAGCAGTCCCCTCCCGGGAAGGGGGAACACTGAAGCTTTCTTT. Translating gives CASSPLPGRGNTEAFF.